The clone carrying this T cell receptor beta chain was counted only a few times. What it binds is not known. The entry originates in a study of beta chain features in type 1 diabetes. Study results and limitations: Among all four CD4+ subsets, Type 1 diabetes patients had TCRB CDR3s that were moderately but significantly shorter. In cDNA sequencing, cells with high TCR expression could be over-represented.

What was sequenced were expressed TCRB transcripts, since all of the isolated RNA had been reverse transcribed. Libraries were prepared by immunoSEQ multiplex PCR; TCRdb keeps only in-frame clonotypes and omits some of them. The table records roughly 400,000 clones, 8.5% to 10% of them present only once. Cells sorted by CD45RO/CCR7/CD25/CD127/CD95/CD27 comprised CD4+ naive, central memory, regulatory and stem cell-like memory cells. This clonotype was sampled from a man between 25 and 39 years old with type 1 diabetes. The sequenced sample consisted of central memory CD4+ T cells from blood.

The CDR3, as DNA: TGTGCCAGCAGCACAGGACAGGGCCTATACACCGGGGAGCTGTTTTTT. It translates to CASSTGQGLYTGELFF. V gene TRBV7-6 combines with J gene TRBJ2-2, with 8 bases matching TRBD1. CDR1 is SGHVS, CDR2 FNYEAQ, per germline. Losses at the gene ends were 5 bases for V and 3 bases for J; bases not matched to a gene: 8. The CDR3 runs 16 residues.